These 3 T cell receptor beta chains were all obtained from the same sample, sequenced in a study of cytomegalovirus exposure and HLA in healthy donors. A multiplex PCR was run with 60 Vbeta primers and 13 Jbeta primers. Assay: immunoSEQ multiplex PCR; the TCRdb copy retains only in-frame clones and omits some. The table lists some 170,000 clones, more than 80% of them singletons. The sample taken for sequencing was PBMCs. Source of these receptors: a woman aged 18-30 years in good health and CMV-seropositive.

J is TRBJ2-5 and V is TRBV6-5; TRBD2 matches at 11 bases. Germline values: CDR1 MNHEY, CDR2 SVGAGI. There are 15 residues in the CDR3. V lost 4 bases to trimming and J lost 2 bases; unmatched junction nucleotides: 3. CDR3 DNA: TGTGCCAGCAGTTCACGACTAGCGGGGCAAGAGACCCAGTACTTC. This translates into CASSSRLAGQETQYF.

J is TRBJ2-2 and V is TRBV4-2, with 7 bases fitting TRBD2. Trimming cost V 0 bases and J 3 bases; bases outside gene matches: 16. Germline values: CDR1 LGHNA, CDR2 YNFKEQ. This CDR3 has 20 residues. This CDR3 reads CASSQDSTAGDWKYTGELFF. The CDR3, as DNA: TGTGCCAGCAGCCAAGATTCTACTGCGGGGGATTGGAAGTACACCGGGGAGCTGTTTTTT.

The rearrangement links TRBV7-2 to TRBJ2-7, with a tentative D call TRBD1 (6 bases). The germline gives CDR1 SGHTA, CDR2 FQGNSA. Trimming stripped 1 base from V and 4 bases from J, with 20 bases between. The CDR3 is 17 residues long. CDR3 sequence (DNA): TGTGCCAGCAGCTTAGACACAGGGACCCACTACCAGTACGAGCAGTACTTC. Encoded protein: CASSLDTGTHYQYEQYF.